The 28 T cell receptor beta chains below come from one sample, sequenced in a study of cytomegalovirus exposure and HLA in healthy donors (TCRdb year 2017). Libraries were constructed by the immunoSEQ multiplex PCR assay. The multiplex PCR relied on a mix of 60 forward primers for TCR Vbeta segments and 13 reverse primers for TCR Jbeta segments. TCRdb holds this immuneACCESS table with in-frame rearrangements only. Some clones are missing; in checked studies, unresolved V genes explain under half, and the rest has no known cause. The sample includes 150,000 to 180,000 clones, with 75% to 85% observed a single time. Clones ranked in the top ten supply 7.7% of the sample. The sequenced sample was PBMCs. These TCRs come from a man aged 25-40 years in good health and CMV-seropositive.

V is TRBV18 and J is TRBJ1-4; 8 bases match TRBD1. V lost 4 bases and J lost 7; bases outside the gene matches: 5. This CDR3 has 14 amino acids. Germline values: CDR1 KGHSH, CDR2 LQKENI. For the CDR3, the DNA is TGTGCCAGCTCACGACCGGACAGGGCTGAAAAACTGTTTTTT. It specifies CASSRPDRAEKLFF.

As regards this clone: Sequence at one end of the junction differs from germline and may be a read error. The CDR3 here is CASSYPHAGSPAHYDYTF. The CDR3 DNA reads TGTGCCAGCAGCTACCCACACGCCGGCTCCCCGGCCCACTATGACTACACCTTC. V is TRBV7-3 and J is TRBJ1-2; no firm D call. The CDR3 is 18 residues long. Germline V lookup: CDR1 SGHTA, CDR2 FQGTGA.

This chain connects TRBV27 to TRBJ2-1; D is possibly TRBD2 (5 bases). This CDR3 spans 12 amino acids. Germline-derived CDR1 and CDR2 are MNHEY and SMNVEV (reference sequence). The V end was cut by 5 bases, the J end by 6 bases, with 8 bases between. The CDR3 spells CASSELGNEQFF. CDR3 nucleotides: TGTGCCAGCAGTGAACTAGGCAATGAGCAGTTCTTC.

The chain recombines TRBV9 with TRBJ1-2; D is possibly TRBD1 (5 bases). V was shortened by 4 bases and J by 1 base, with 17 bases between the two germline ends. CDR3 length: 16 amino acids. Germline values: CDR1 SGDLS, CDR2 YYNGEE. CDR3 residues: CASSPFGGTINYGYTF. For the CDR3, the DNA is TGTGCCAGCAGCCCCTTCGGGGGGACGATTAACTATGGCTACACCTTC.

The rearrangement joins TRBV19 to TRBJ2-1; TRBD2 might be the D (7 bases). There are 15 residues in the CDR3. Trimming left V 5 bases short and J 7 bases short, with 18 bases between. Germline values: CDR1 LNHDA, CDR2 SQIVND (reference sequence). CDR3 protein: CASSPGGGPHNEQFF. The CDR3 DNA reads TGTGCCAGTAGTCCTGGGGGGGGGCCCCATAATGAGCAGTTCTTC.

This sequence joins TRBV5-1 and TRBJ2-5; D may be TRBD2 (5 bases). The DNA matches TRBJ2-7 better at its end, which makes the J call doubtful. The CDR3 is made up of 14 amino acids. From germline, CDR1 is SGHRS and CDR2 YFSETQ. CDR3 sequence: CASSFWGETYEQYF. The DNA for the CDR3 is TGCGCCAGCAGCTTCTGGGGAGAAACCTACGAGCAGTACTTC.

DNA for the CDR3: TGTGCCAGCAGCGCTGGGAGCGCGACTTACGAGCAGTACTTC. Amino acids: CASSAGSATYEQYF. This chain joins TRBV5-4 and TRBJ2-7; tentative D call: TRBD2 (5 bases). The V gene lost 4 bases and the J gene lost 4 bases, with 15 bases spanning the gap. Per the germline V gene, CDR1 is SGHNT and CDR2 is YYREEE (reference sequence). This CDR3 is 14 amino acids long.

The chain carries TRBV5-5 and TRBJ2-7; D gene unclear. V was clipped by 0 bases and J by 0 bases, with 16 bases between them. Germline assignment: CDR1 SGHKS and CDR2 YYEKEE (reference sequence). The CDR3 is made up of 17 amino acids. The CDR3 loop is CASSLDWPPRGSYEQYF. The CDR3 bases are TGTGCCAGCAGCTTGGATTGGCCGCCTCGCGGCTCCTACGAGCAGTACTTC. The whole variable domain, remainder taken from reference TRBV5-5 and TRBJ2-7, is DAGVTQSPTHLIKTRGQQVTLRCSPISGHKSVSWYQQVLGQGPQFIFQYYEKEERGRGNFPDRFSARQFPNYSSELNVNALLLGDSALYLCASSLDWPPRGSYEQYFGPGTRLTVT.

On this clone itself: The identical CDR3 is also encoded by other nucleotide sequences in the sample. The chain couples TRBV5-8 to TRBJ1-2; D is possibly TRBD1 (5 bases). Germline loops: CDR1 SGHTS, CDR2 YDEGEE. The CDR3 spans 12 residues. V dropped 0 bases and J dropped 7 bases, with 7 bases sitting between them. CDR3 amino acids: CASSLGTSGYTF. The CDR3 coding sequence is TGTGCCAGCAGCTTGGGGACAAGTGGCTACACCTTC.

The J gene is TRBJ2-3, the V gene TRBV30; D is unclear. The CDR3 is made up of 13 amino acids. V lost 1 base, J lost 5 bases, and 10 bases lay in between. CDR1 is GTSNPN, CDR2 SVGIG, per germline (reference sequence). The CDR3 DNA is TGTGCCTGGAGTGCCCTCTCCTTAGATACGCAGTATTTT. It encodes CAWSALSLDTQYF.

The chain carries TRBV28 and TRBJ1-6; weak D call: TRBD1 (6 bases). The CDR3 sequence is 16 residues long. Between the trimmed V and J ends, which lost 7 bases and 4 bases, there was a span of 17 bases. The germline CDR1 and CDR2 sequences are MDHEN and SYDVKM. The chain's CDR3 is CASNTQKQGYNSPLHF. The DNA for the CDR3 is TGTGCCAGCAATACTCAAAAACAGGGATATAATTCACCCCTCCACTTT.

This clone was picked up a small number of times. This chain joins TRBV9 and TRBJ2-7; TRBD2 agrees at 7 bases. V lost 4 bases, J lost 5 bases, and 9 bases stayed unmatched. The CDR3 has 14 residues. Germline values: CDR1 SGDLS, CDR2 YYNGEE. The CDR3 sequence: CASSPGGLNHEQYF. The CDR3 DNA follows: TGTGCCAGCAGCCCCGGGGGGTTGAACCACGAGCAGTACTTC.

J is TRBJ2-5 and V is TRBV6-6; 7 bases line up with TRBD2. Gene TRBJ2-7 matches the end of the DNA better, so the J call may be wrong. The V gene's germline CDR1 is MNHNY and CDR2 SVGAGI (reference sequence). This CDR3 contains 15 residues. CDR3 DNA sequence: TGTGCCAGCAGTTACTCGGGGGGGGTTCCCTACGAGCAGTACTTC. Its translation is CASSYSGGVPYEQYF.

The rearrangement links TRBV28 to TRBJ1-5, with TRBD1 as a possible D gene (5 bases). Trimming stripped 2 bases from V and 2 bases from J, with 10 bases between. The CDR3 length is 15 residues. Germline V gene lookup returns CDR1 MDHEN and CDR2 SYDVKM. CDR3 in DNA: TGTGCCAGCAGTTTAGGGGGGTTTCGCAATCAGCCCCAGCATTTT. It codes for CASSLGGFRNQPQHF.

The rearrangement joins TRBV7-8 to TRBJ1-2; D perhaps matches TRBD1 (6 bases). CDR1 and CDR2 (germline): SGHVS, FQNEAQ. The CDR3 extends over 13 amino acids. V was clipped by 5 bases and J by 4 bases, with 11 bases between them. The CDR3 DNA reads TGTGCCAGCAGCGCACAGGGTGCCTATGGCTACACCTTC. Its translation: CASSAQGAYGYTF.

The count of this clone is one. V usage is TRBV5-1 and J usage is TRBJ2-3, with TRBD1 identical over 9 bases. The CDR3 runs to 15 residues. After removal of 5 bases from V and 2 bases from J, the junction contained 6 bases not matched to a gene. Looked up from germline, CDR1 is SGHRS and CDR2 is YFSETQ. CDR3 amino acids: CASSTQGAVTDTQYF. Here the CDR3 DNA reads TGCGCCAGCAGTACACAGGGGGCCGTCACAGATACGCAGTATTTT. Full variable domain (outside the CDR3, taken from reference TRBV5-1 and TRBJ2-3): KAGVTQTPRYLIKTRGQQVTLSCSPISGHRSVSWYQQTPGQGLQFLFEYFSETQRNKGNFPGRFSGRQFSNSRSEMNVSTLELGDSALYLCASSTQGAVTDTQYFGPGTRLTVL.

The V gene is TRBV5-8, the J gene TRBJ1-5, with D possibly being TRBD1 (6 bases). From germline, CDR1 is SGHTS and CDR2 YDEGEE. CDR3 length: 16 amino acids. The V and J ends lost 1 base and 1 base respectively, with 12 bases between them. The CDR3 sequence: CASSLWGGASNQPQHF. The CDR3 region has the DNA TGTGCCAGCAGCTTGTGGGGGGGCGCGAGCAATCAGCCCCAGCATTTT.

The chain links TRBV14 to TRBJ1-2, with 7 bases identical to TRBD1. This CDR3 is 15 amino acids long. Trimming at V came to 0 bases and at J to 4 bases, leaving 5 bases not matched to a gene. Germline loops: CDR1 SGHDN, CDR2 FVKESK. In nucleotides, the CDR3 is TGTGCCAGCAGCCAAGATAGGGGGCTTTCCTATGGCTACACCTTC. This codes for CASSQDRGLSYGYTF. Using reference TRBV14 and TRBJ1-2 for the parts outside the CDR3, the full variable domain is EAGVTQFPSHSVIEKGQTVTLRCDPISGHDNLYWYRRVMGKEIKFLLHFVKESKQDESGMPNNRFLAERTGGTYSTLKVQPAELEDSGVYFCASSQDRGLSYGYTFGSGTRLTVV.

This clone was picked up one time. The chain joins TRBV28 to TRBJ1-4, with D hard to call. The CDR3 has 13 amino acids. V shed 2 bases and J shed 4 bases, with 5 bases lying between them. The V gene's germline CDR1 is MDHEN and CDR2 SYDVKM. The CDR3 loop reads CASSLVHNEKLFF. CDR3 nucleotide sequence: TGTGCCAGCAGTTTAGTACATAATGAAAAACTGTTTTTT.

The chain recombines TRBV5-1 with TRBJ2-1; TRBD2 matches 11 bases. Germline trimming cut 5 bases from V and 6 bases from J; bases unmatched to any gene: 7. Looked up from germline, CDR1 is SGHRS and CDR2 is YFSETQ. The CDR3 has 15 residues. This CDR3 reads CASSQLAGAGNEQFF. The CDR3 DNA reads TGCGCCAGCAGTCAACTAGCGGGAGCTGGCAATGAGCAGTTCTTC.

This chain uses TRBV4-2 with TRBJ1-1, with TRBD1 as a possible D gene (6 bases). This CDR3 has 16 residues. Trimming removed 3 bases at V and 5 bases at J, with 19 bases between. Germline V gene sequence: CDR1 LGHNA, CDR2 YNFKEQ. The CDR3 is CASSHPAVGGRTEAFF. The CDR3 DNA follows: TGTGCCAGCAGCCACCCCGCGGTCGGGGGGCGAACTGAAGCTTTCTTT.

The gene calls are TRBV4-3 and TRBJ2-7; TRBD2 matches at 10 bases. V lost 3 bases, J lost 2 bases, and 4 bases stayed unmatched. Germline V CDR1 and CDR2: LGHNA, YSLEER. The CDR3 contains 15 residues. For the CDR3, the DNA is TGCGCCAGCAGCCATGTAGCGGGGGGTCCCTACGAGCAGTACTTC. Amino acid sequence: CASSHVAGGPYEQYF.

The chain carries TRBV7-2 and TRBJ1-1; 7 positions agree with TRBD1. Germline CDR1 reads SGHTA; CDR2 reads FQGNSA. The CDR3 consists of 14 residues. V lost 4 bases and J lost 5; bases outside the gene matches: 7. The CDR3 DNA sequence: TGTGCCAGCAGCTCCCATGTCAGGGGGACTGAAGCTTTCTTT. It codes for CASSSHVRGTEAFF.

V and J are TRBV5-1 and TRBJ1-3; D unresolved. The V gene's germline CDR1 is SGHRS and CDR2 YFSETQ. CDR3 size: 17 residues. V was pared by 0 bases and J by 0 bases, with 13 bases between. CDR3 residues: CASSLASKASSGNTIYF. CDR3 coding DNA: TGCGCCAGCAGCTTGGCCAGTAAAGCTAGCTCTGGAAACACCATATATTTT.

The rearrangement links TRBV27 to TRBJ1-1; no clear D gene. V was cut by 5 bases and J by 4 bases, with 14 bases left in between. The CDR3 contains 14 residues. Germline assignment: CDR1 MNHEY and CDR2 SMNVEV (reference sequence). The CDR3 region has the DNA TGTGCCAGCAGTGCCGGGAGAAGCCCCACTGAAGCTTTCTTT. It is translated as CASSAGRSPTEAFF.

The chain carries TRBV4-1 and TRBJ1-4; 8 bases are shared with TRBD1. Unmatched junction bases numbered 1, after V lost 3 bases and J lost 1 base. CDR3 length: 15 residues. The V gene's germline CDR1 is MGHRA and CDR2 YSYEKL. The CDR3 sequence is CASSHGQGTNEKLFF. DNA for the CDR3: TGCGCCAGCAGCCACGGACAGGGAACTAATGAAAAACTGTTTTTT.

This clone has just one count. The J gene is TRBJ2-3, the V gene TRBV9; D is ambiguous. Trimming removed 4 bases from V and 0 bases from J, with 9 bases in between. The CDR3 has 14 amino acids. Germline CDR1 is SGDLS and CDR2 is YYNGEE. CDR3 nucleotide sequence: TGTGCCAGCAGCCCACATATTAGCACAGATACGCAGTATTTT. Its translation: CASSPHISTDTQYF. The whole variable domain, filled in from reference TRBV9 and TRBJ2-3, reads DSGVTQTPKHLITATGQRVTLRCSPRSGDLSVYWYQQSLDQGLQFLIQYYNGEERAKGNILERFSAQQFPDLHSELNLSSLELGDSALYFCASSPHISTDTQYFGPGTRLTVL.

This chain uses TRBV28 with TRBJ1-4, with D possibly matching TRBD1 (5 bases). V lost 3 bases, J lost 8 bases, and 22 bases lay in between. This CDR3 contains 17 residues. Germline CDR1 is MDHEN and CDR2 is SYDVKM. The CDR3 sequence: CASSLDTTGTLREKLFF. In DNA, the CDR3 is TGTGCCAGCAGTTTGGATACCACCGGGACTCTGAGAGAAAAACTGTTTTTT.